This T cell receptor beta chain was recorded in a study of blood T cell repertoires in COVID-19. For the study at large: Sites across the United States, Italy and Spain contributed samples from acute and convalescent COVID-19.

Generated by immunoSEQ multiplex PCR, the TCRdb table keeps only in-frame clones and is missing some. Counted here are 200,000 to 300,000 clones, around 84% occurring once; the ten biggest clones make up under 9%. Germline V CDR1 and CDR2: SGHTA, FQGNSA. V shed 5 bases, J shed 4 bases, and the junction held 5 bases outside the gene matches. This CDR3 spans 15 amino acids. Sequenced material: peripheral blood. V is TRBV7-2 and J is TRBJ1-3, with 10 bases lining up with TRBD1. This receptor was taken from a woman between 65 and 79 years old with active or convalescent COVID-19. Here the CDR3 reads CASSLDRGQGNTIYF. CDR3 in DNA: TGTGCCAGCAGCCTCGACAGGGGGCAAGGAAACACCATATATTTT.